This T cell receptor beta chain was sequenced in a study of beta chain features in type 1 diabetes. Overall study results and limits: TCRB CDR3s from Type 1 diabetes patients were moderately but significantly shorter in all four CD4+ subsets. Among patients, naive, central memory and Treg TCRB repertoires appeared more similar than among healthy donors.

As every portion of the isolated RNA was reverse transcribed, the sequencing read expressed TCRB transcripts. An average approximately 3.7 million reads came from naive, central memory and regulatory T cell samples. TCRdb's table, derived via immunoSEQ multiplex PCR, lists solely in-frame clones and lacks some. This sample has 300,000 to 350,000 clones, with roughly 12% found just once. Every single donor gave one heparinised blood draw, and these averaged around 0.12 L. Germline loops: CDR1 KGHSH, CDR2 LQKENI. The CDR3 length is 17 residues. Trimming removed 3 bases from V and 5 bases from J; junction bases left unmatched: 13. The sample holds a few counts of this clone. Its antigen is not known.

The chain has TRBV18 and TRBJ2-1, with TRBD2 identical over 7 bases. This receptor was obtained from a woman aged 18-29 years with type 1 diabetes. Sequenced: naive CD4+ T cells from blood. The CDR3 nucleotides are TGTGCCAGCTCACCTCCGGGACTACAGAAAGAAAACAATGAGCAGTTCTTC. Translation: CASSPPGLQKENNEQFF.